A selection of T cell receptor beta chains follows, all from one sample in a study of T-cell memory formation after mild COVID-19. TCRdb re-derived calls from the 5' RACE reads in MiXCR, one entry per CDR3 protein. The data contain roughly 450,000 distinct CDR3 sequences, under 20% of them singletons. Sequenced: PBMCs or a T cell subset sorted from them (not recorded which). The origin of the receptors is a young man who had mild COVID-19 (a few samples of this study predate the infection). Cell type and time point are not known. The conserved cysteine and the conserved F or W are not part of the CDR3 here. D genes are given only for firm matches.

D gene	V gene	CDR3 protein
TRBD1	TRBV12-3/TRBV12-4	ASSPGTGLSSYNEQF
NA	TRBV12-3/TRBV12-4	ASSQLSDTQY
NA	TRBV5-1	ASSLSRAAGELF
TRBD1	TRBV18	ASSHRDSWDTGELF
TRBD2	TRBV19	ASKAQTAGTGELF
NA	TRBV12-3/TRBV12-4	ASSLELEGLEQY
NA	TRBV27	ASSLLDRNEQF
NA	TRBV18	ATQGNSNQPQH
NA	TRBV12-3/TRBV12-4	ASRDTLGETQY
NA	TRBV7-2	ASSPSLGLNEQF
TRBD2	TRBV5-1	ASSLEGGETQY
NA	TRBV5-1	ASSPGSGEADTQY
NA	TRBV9	ASSDGLSGNTGELF
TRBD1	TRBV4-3	ASSQDRGRSDTQY
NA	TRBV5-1	ASSLARVQDTQY
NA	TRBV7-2	ASSLGQGGGYT
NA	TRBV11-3	ASRPRGGNEQF
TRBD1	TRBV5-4	ASSSGTGDTEAF
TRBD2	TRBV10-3	ATGGGYDNEQF
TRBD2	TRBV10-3	AISLRTSEGEQF
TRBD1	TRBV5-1	ASSLGTGGWQETQY
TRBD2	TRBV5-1	ASSFTGGSYNEQF
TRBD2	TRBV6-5	ASSSASGSNTGELF
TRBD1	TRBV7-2	ASSLVQGGNTIY
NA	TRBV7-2	ASSKPGDRGDTQY
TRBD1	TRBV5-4	ASSLAGDRGWNTQY
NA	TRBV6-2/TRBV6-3	ASSTPSAAGQPQH
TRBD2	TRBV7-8	ASSLPGLRSYNVLT